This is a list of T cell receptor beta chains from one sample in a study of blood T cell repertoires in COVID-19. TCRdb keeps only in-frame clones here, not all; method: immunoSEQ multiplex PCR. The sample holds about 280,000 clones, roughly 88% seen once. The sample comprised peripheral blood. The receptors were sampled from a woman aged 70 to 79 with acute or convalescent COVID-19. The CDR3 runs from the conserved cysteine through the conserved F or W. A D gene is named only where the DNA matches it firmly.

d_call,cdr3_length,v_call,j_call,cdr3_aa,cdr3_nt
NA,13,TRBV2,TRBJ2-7,CASSVGQGTVKYF,NA
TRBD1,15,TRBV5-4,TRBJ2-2,CASSLDRSNTGELFF,TGTGCCAGCAGCCTGGACAGGAGTAACACCGGGGAGCTGTTTTTT
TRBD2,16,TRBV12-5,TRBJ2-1,CASGLKPSGGSNEQFF,TGTGCTAGTGGTTTGAAGCCTAGCGGGGGCTCCAATGAGCAGTTCTTC
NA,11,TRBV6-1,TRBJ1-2,CASSEGGGYTF,TGTGCCAGCAGTGAAGGAGGTGGCTACACCTTC
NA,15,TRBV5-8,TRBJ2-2,CASLKWRGRTGELFF,TGTGCCAGCTTAAAGTGGAGGGGAAGGACCGGGGAGCTGTTTTTT
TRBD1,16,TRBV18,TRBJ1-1,CASSPRPGGEAGEAFF,TGTGCCAGCTCACCACGCCCAGGGGGCGAAGCCGGTGAAGCTTTCTTT
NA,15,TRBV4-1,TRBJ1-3,CASSQEGTGGNTIYF,TGCGCCAGCAGCCAAGAAGGTACGGGAGGAAACACCATATATTTT
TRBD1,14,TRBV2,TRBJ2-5,CASSGRTGRETQYF,TGTGCCAGCAGTGGAAGGACAGGAAGGGAGACCCAGTACTTC
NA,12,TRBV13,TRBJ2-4,CASSLHRSIQYF,TGTGCCAGCAGCTTACACCGGAGCATTCAGTACTTC
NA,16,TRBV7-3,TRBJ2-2,CASSLTGGANTGELFF,TGTGCCAGCAGCTTAACCGGCGGGGCGAACACCGGGGAGCTGTTTTTT
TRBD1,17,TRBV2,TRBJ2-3,CASTDNRQGKGTDTQYF,TGTGCCAGCACCGATAATAGACAGGGGAAAGGCACAGATACGCAGTATTTT
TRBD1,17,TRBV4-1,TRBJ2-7,CASSHGPGQVVSYEQYF,TGCGCCAGCAGCCACGGACCCGGACAGGTCGTCTCCTACGAGCAGTACTTC
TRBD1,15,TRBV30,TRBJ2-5,CAWSVGGQGTETQYF,TGTGCCTGGAGTGTAGGGGGACAGGGGACAGAGACCCAGTACTTC